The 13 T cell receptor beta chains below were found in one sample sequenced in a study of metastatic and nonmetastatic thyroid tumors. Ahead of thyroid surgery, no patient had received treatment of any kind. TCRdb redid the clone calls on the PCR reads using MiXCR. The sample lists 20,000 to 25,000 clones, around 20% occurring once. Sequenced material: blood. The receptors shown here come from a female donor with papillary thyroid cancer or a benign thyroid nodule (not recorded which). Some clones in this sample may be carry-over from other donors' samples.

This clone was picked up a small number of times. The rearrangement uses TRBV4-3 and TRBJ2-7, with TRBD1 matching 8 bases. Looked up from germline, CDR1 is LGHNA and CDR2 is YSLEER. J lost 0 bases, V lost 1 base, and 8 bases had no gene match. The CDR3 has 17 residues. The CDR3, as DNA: TGCGCCAGCAGCCAAGGCTTGTCCGGGACAGGCTCCTACGAGCAGTACTTC. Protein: CASSQGLSGTGSYEQYF.

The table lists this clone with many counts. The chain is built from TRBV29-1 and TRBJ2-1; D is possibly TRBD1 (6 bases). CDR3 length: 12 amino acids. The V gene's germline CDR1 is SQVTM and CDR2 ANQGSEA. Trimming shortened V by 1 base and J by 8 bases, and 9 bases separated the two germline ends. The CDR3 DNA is TGCAGCGTTGAAGGGGGGCGCGATGAGCAGTTCTTC. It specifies CSVEGGRDEQFF.

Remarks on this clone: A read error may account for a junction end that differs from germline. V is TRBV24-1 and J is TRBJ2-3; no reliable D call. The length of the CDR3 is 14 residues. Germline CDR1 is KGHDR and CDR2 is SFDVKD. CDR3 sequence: CTTIDLYGTDTQYF. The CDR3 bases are TGTACCACCATTGATTTGTACGGGACAGATACGCAGTATTTT.

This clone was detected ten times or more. In DNA, the CDR3 is TGTGCCAGCAGCCCAGGGAGACTAGCAGAGACCCAGTACTTC. This translates into CASSPGRLAETQYF. The chain is built from TRBV9 and TRBJ2-5; 7 bases line up with TRBD2. V lost 4 bases and J lost 4; bases outside the gene matches: 7. Germline lookup yields CDR1 SGDLS and CDR2 YYNGEE. The CDR3 spans 14 residues.

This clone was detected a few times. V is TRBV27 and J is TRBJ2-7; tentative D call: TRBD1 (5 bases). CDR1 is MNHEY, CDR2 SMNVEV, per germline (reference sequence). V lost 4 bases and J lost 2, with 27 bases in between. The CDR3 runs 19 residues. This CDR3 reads CASSSHEQGVLHGTYEQYF. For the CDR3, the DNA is TGTGCCAGCAGTTCCCATGAGCAGGGCGTTCTTCATGGAACCTACGAGCAGTACTTC.

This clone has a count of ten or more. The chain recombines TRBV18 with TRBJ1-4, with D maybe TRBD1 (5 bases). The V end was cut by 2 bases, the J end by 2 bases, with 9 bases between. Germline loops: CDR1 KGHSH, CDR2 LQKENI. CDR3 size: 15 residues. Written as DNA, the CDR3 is TGTGCCAGCTCACCAGGGGGTGTGACTAATGAAAAACTGTTTTTT. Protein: CASSPGGVTNEKLFF.

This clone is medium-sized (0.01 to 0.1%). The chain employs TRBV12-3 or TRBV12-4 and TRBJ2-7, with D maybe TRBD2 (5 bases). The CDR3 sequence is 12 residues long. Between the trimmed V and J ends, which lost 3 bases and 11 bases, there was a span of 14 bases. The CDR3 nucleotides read TGTGCCAGCAGTTTTGACGGACTGAAAGAGTACTTC. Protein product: CASSFDGLKEYF.

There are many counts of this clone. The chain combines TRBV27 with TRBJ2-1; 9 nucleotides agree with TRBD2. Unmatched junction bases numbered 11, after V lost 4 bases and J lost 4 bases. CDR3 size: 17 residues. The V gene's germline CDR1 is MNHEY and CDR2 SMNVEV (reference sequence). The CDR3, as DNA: TGTGCCAGCAGTTCCCCTCCTACGGGACTAGCTTACAATGAGCAGTTCTTC. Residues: CASSSPPTGLAYNEQFF.

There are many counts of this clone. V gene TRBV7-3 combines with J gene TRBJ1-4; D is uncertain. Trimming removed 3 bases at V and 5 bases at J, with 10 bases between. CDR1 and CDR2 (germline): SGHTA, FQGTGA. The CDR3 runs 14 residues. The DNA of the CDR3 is TGTGCCAGCAGCTTGGGCGGAGGGAATGAAAAACTGTTTTTT. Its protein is CASSLGGGNEKLFF.

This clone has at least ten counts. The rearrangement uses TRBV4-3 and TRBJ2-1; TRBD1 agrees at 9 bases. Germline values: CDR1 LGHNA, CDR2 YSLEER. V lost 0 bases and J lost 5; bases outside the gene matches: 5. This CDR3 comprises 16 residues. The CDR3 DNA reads TGCGCCAGCAGCCAAGATCGGGGACAGGGTCACAATGAGCAGTTCTTC. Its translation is CASSQDRGQGHNEQFF.

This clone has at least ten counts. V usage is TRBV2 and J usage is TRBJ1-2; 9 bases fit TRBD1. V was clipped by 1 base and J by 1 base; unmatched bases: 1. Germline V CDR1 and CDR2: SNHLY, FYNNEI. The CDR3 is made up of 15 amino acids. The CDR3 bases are TGTGCCAGCAGTGAAGGGACAGGGGTTAACTATGGCTACACCTTC. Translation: CASSEGTGVNYGYTF.

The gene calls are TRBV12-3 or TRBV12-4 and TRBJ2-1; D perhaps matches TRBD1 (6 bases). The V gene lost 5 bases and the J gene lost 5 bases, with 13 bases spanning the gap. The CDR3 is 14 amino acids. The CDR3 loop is CASSVDRANNEQFF. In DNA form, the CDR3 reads TGTGCCAGCAGTGTGGACAGAGCTAACAATGAGCAGTTCTTC.

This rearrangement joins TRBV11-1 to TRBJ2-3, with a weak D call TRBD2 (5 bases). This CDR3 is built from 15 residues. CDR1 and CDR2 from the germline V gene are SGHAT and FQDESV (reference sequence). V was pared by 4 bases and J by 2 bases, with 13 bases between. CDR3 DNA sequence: TGTGCCAGCAGCTCAGGACTTTCCACCACAGATACGCAGTATTTT. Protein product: CASSSGLSTTDTQYF.